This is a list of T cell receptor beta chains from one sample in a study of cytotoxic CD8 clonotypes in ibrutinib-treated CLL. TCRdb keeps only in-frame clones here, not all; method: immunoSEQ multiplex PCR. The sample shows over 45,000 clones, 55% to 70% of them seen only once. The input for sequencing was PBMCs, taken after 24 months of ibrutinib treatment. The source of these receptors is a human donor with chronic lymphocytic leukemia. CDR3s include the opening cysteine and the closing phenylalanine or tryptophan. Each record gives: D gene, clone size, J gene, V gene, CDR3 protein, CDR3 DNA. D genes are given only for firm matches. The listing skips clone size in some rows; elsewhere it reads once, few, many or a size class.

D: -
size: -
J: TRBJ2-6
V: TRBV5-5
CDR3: CASSSRAEGANVLTF
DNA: TGTGCCAGCAGCTCCAGGGCGGAGGGGGCCAACGTCCTGACTTTC

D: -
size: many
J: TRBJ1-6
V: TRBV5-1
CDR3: CASSLAGQGKGPLHF
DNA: TGCGCCAGCAGCTTGGCCGGGCAGGGCAAGGGACCCCTCCACTTT

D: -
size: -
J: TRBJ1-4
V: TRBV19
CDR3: CASSMGPRDEKLFF
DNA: TGTGCCAGTAGTATGGGCCCCAGGGATGAAAAACTGTTTTTT

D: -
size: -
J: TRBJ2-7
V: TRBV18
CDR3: CASSNFGGKDEQYF
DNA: TGTGCCAGCTCAAACTTTGGCGGGAAAGACGAGCAGTACTTC

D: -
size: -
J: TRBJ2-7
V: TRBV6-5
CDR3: CAISAHSRVYEQYF
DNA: TGTGCCATCAGTGCGCACTCACGCGTCTACGAGCAGTACTTC

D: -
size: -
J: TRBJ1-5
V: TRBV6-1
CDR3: CASTLEGNSNQPQHF
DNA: TGTGCCAGCACATTGGAGGGGAATAGCAATCAGCCCCAGCATTTT

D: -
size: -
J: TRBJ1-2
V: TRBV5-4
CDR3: CASSFGTAGFYGYTF
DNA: TGTGCCAGCAGTTTTGGGACCGCGGGATTCTATGGCTACACCTTC

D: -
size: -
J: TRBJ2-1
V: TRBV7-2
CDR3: CASSVGILPYEQFF
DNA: TGTGCCAGCAGCGTGGGAATTCTGCCTTATGAGCAGTTCTTC

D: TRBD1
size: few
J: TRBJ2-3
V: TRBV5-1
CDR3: CASSLGTGWDTDTQYF
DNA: TGCGCCAGCAGCTTGGGGACAGGGTGGGACACAGATACGCAGTATTTT

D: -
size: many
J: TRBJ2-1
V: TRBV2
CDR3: CASSEAGRREQFF
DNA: TGTGCCAGCAGTGAAGCGGGGAGGAGGGAGCAGTTCTTC

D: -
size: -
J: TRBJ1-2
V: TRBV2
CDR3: CASKEGPGVYGYTF
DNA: TGTGCCAGCAAGGAGGGGCCCGGGGTTTATGGCTACACCTTC

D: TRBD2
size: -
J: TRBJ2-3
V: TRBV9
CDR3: CASSIAGTSTDTQYF
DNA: TGTGCCAGCAGCATAGCGGGGACTAGCACAGATACGCAGTATTTT

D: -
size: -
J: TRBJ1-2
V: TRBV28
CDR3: CASIPSSGAEGYTF
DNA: TGTGCCAGCATTCCCTCTTCGGGGGCGGAGGGCTACACCTTC

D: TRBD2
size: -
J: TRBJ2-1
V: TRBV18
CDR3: CASSRTSGGFQWYEQFF
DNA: TGTGCCAGCTCGAGGACTAGCGGGGGGTTTCAGTGGTATGAGCAGTTCTTC

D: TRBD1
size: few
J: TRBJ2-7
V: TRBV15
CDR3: CATSREQGTYEQYF
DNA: TGTGCCACCAGCAGAGAACAGGGGACCTACGAGCAGTACTTC

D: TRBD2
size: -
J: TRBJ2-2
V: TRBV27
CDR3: CASSLWGTNYLTGELFF
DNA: TGTGCCAGCAGTTTATGGGGGACTAATTACCTCACCGGGGAGCTGTTTTTT

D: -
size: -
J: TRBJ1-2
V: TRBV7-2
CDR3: CASSFLRSGGYGYTF
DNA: TGTGCCAGCAGCTTCTTAAGGAGTGGGGGCTATGGCTACACCTTC

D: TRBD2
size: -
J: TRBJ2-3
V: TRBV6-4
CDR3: CASSDGPSGGDTQYF
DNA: TGTGCCAGCAGTGACGGTCCTAGCGGGGGGGATACGCAGTATTTT

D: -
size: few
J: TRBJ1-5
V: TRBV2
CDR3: CASSVLRRGSNQPQHF
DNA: TGTGCCAGCAGTGTTTTGAGGCGAGGTAGCAATCAGCCCCAGCATTTT

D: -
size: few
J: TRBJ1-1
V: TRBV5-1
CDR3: CASSREGWTEAFF
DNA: TGCGCCAGCAGCAGGGAGGGCTGGACTGAAGCTTTCTTT

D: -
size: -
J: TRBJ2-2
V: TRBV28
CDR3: CASSFPQGDLTGELFF
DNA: TGTGCCAGCAGTTTCCCCCAGGGGGACTTGACCGGGGAGCTGTTTTTT

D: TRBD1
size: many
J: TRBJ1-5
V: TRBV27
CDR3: CASSRFGDRDNQPQHF
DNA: TGTGCCAGCAGCAGGTTCGGCGACAGGGACAATCAGCCCCAGCATTTT

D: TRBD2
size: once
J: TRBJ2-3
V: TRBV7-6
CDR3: CASRILAGPQTDTQYF
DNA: TGTGCCAGCAGAATTCTAGCGGGCCCTCAGACAGATACGCAGTATTTT

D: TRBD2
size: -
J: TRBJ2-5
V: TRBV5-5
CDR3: CASSLTSGGAQTQYF
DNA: TGTGCCAGCAGCTTGACTAGCGGGGGGGCGCAGACCCAGTACTTC

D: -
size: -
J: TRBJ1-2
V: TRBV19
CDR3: CASSIEEGGDYGYTF
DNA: TGTGCCAGTAGTATAGAAGAGGGAGGGGACTATGGCTACACCTTC

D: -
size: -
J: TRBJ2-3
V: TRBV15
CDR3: CATSAIGADTQYF
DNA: TGTGCCACCAGCGCCATTGGTGCAGATACGCAGTATTTT

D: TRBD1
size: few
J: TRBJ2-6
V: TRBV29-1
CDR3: CSAGQGPSGANVLTF
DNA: TGCAGCGCCGGACAGGGCCCCTCTGGGGCCAACGTCCTGACTTTC

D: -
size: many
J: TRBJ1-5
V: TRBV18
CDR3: CASSIGTGSNQPQHF
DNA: TGTGCCAGCTCAATCGGGACCGGGAGCAATCAGCCCCAGCATTTT

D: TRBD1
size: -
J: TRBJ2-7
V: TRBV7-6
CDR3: CASSSDRAREQYF
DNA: TGTGCCAGCAGCTCTGACAGGGCTCGAGAGCAGTACTTC

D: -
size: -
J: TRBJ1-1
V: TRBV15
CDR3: CATSREGSSGMNTEAFF
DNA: TGTGCCACCAGCAGAGAGGGATCCTCAGGGATGAACACTGAAGCTTTCTTT

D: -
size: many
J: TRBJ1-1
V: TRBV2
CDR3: CASRALPNTEAFF
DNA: TGTGCCAGCAGGGCGTTACCGAACACTGAAGCTTTCTTT

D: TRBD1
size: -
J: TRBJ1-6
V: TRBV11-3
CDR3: CASSPIGQGFDSPLHF
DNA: TGTGCCAGCAGCCCGATCGGACAGGGTTTTGATTCACCCCTCCACTTT

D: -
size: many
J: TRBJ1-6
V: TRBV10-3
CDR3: CASTENNSPLHF
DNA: TGTGCTTCGACAGAGAATAATTCACCCCTCCACTTT

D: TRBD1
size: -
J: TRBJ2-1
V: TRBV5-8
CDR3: CASSLGQGLDEQFF
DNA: TGTGCCAGCAGCCTGGGACAGGGATTAGATGAGCAGTTCTTC

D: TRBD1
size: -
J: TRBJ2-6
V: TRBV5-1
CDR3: CASREQGSGANVLTF
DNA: TGCGCCAGCAGGGAACAGGGGTCCGGGGCCAACGTCCTGACTTTC

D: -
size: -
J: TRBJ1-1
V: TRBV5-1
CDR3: CASSQEVTTEAFF
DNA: TGCGCCAGCAGCCAAGAAGTAACCACTGAAGCTTTCTTT

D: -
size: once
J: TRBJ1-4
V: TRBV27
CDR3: CASTPSDDGYNEKLFF
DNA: TGTGCCAGCACCCCGTCGGACGACGGATATAATGAAAAACTGTTTTTT

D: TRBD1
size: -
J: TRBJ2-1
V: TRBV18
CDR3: CASSPSQDRVRFF
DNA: TGTGCCAGCTCACCATCTCAGGACAGGGTAAGGTTCTTC

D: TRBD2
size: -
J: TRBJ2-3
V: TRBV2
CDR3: CASSGLAGEATQYF
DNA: TGTGCCAGCAGCGGGTTAGCGGGAGAGGCTACGCAGTATTTT

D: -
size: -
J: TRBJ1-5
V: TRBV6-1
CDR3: CASSLIGGNQPQHF
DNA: TGTGCCAGCAGTTTGATAGGCGGCAATCAGCCCCAGCATTTT

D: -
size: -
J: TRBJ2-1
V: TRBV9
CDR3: CASSADFAMGNEQFF
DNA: TGTGCCAGCAGCGCGGACTTCGCTATGGGTAATGAGCAGTTCTTC

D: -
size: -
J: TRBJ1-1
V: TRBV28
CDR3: CASSSVWGKAFF
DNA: TGTGCCAGCAGTTCCGTTTGGGGGAAAGCTTTCTTT

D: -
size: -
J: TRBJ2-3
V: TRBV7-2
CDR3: CASSLGSRGTDTQYF
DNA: TGTGCCAGCAGCTTAGGGTCCAGGGGCACAGATACGCAGTATTTT

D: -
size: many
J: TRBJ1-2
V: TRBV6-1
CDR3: CAASSGVAGGYTF
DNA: TGTGCCGCCAGCAGTGGAGTTGCGGGTGGCTACACCTTC

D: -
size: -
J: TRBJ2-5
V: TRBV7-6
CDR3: CASSSAQETQYF
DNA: TGTGCCAGCTCAAGCGCCCAAGAGACCCAGTACTTC

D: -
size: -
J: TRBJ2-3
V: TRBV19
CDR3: CASSMGVGGDTQYF
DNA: TGTGCCAGTAGTATGGGGGTGGGCGGAGATACGCAGTATTTT

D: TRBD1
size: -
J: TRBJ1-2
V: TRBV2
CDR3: CASREGQGAPGYTF
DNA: TGTGCCAGCAGGGAGGGACAGGGGGCGCCGGGCTACACCTTC

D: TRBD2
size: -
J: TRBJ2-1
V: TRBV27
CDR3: CASSVRLAGGPDSLFF
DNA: TGTGCCAGCAGTGTGAGACTAGCGGGAGGGCCGGATAGTCTGTTCTTC

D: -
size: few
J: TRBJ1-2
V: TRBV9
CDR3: CASSAGWGYTF
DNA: TGTGCCAGCAGCGCAGGTTGGGGCTACACCTTC

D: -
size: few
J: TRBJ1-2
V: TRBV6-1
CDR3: CASKAWQGLNYGYTF
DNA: TGTGCCAGCAAAGCCTGGCAGGGACTCAACTATGGCTACACCTTC

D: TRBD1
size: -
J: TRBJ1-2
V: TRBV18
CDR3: CASSPTGGDGYTF
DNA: TGTGCCAGCTCACCGACAGGGGGCGATGGCTACACCTTC

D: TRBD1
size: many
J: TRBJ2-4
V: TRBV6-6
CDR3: CASSLDRVTKNIQYF
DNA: TGTGCCAGCAGTTTAGACAGGGTGACCAAAAACATTCAGTACTTC

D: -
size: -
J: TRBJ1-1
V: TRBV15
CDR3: CATSGGTLSNTEAFF
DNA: TGTGCCACCAGCGGGGGGACCCTATCAAACACTGAAGCTTTCTTT

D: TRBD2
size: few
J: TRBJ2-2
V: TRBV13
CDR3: CASSFGQRGITGELFF
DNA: TGTGCCAGCAGCTTTGGCCAGCGGGGGATCACCGGGGAGCTGTTTTTT

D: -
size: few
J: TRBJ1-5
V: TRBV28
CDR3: CASSSTRVPQHF
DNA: TGTGCCAGCAGTTCCACACGGGTACCCCAGCATTTT